This TCR beta chain was documented in a study of blood T cell repertoires in COVID-19. Overall study context: Samples of COVID-19 (acute and convalescent) were obtained from the United States, Italy and Spain. From T cells, B-cell-depleted T cells, or PBMCs came the material, which was cDNA or gDNA.

This clone was recorded once. Per the authors' pipeline: Amplification of reference gene primers was used by the study to estimate nucleated cell counts. Sequencing was performed with immunoSEQ multiplex PCR; in TCRdb, only in-frame clones are kept and a portion is missing. That table supplies the V and J calls and clone size; D and trimming were determined from the DNA. The sample lists around 250,000 clones, about 88% occurring once. Germline V gene lookup returns CDR1 SGHAT and CDR2 FQNNGV. The V and J ends lost 7 bases and 5 bases respectively, with 15 bases between them. The CDR3 runs to 13 residues.

The rearrangement uses TRBV11-2 and TRBJ2-7, with a tentative D call TRBD1 (6 bases). Sequencing used peripheral blood. The source is a man aged 18 to 29 with active or convalescent COVID-19. The DNA for the CDR3 is TGTGCCAGCACCCAGACAGGAACCCACGAGCAGTACTTC. It codes for CASTQTGTHEQYF. The full variable domain, its missing parts supplied by reference TRBV11-2 and TRBJ2-7, is EAGVAQSPRYKIIEKRQSVAFWCNPISGHATLYWYQQILGQGPKLLIQFQNNGVVDDSQLPKDRFSAERLKGVDSTLKIQPAKLEDSAVYLCASTQTGTHEQYFGPGTRLTVT.